Reported below is one T cell receptor beta chain. Its target is not known. This record belongs to a study of OX40 agonist ivuxolimab in advanced cancers. Study conclusions and caveats: Among some nonresponders, normalized T-cell clonal expansion was also low. Antigen specificity remained undetermined for the expanded peripheral T cells. Expanded clones were, on average, more numerous in CD8+ T cells than in CD4+.

If patients had autoimmune disease history or systemic immunosuppression, they were excluded. CDR3 length: 14 amino acids. The germline gives CDR1 MNHEY, CDR2 SMNVEV (reference sequence). Trimming stripped 3 bases from V and 0 bases from J, with 9 bases between. Data came from immunoSEQ multiplex PCR; TCRdb stores just in-frame clones and leaves some out. This sample carries some 16,000 clones, 70% of them seen once, and the ten largest clones take about 36%. The rearrangement uses TRBV27 and TRBJ2-7, with D maybe TRBD1 (5 bases). The receptor was isolated from an adult with an advanced solid tumor such as melanoma, head and neck, liver or kidney cancer. The starting material was CD4+ or CD8+ T cells sorted from blood, obtained in a trial of the OX40 agonist ivuxolimab. The DNA for the CDR3 is TGTGCCAGCAGTTTGAGGCAGGGCTCCTACGAGCAGTACTTC. Translated, it gives CASSLRQGSYEQYF.